This is a list of T cell receptor beta chains from one sample in a study of blood T cells in healthy people across ages. Using its own MiXCR run on the 5' RACE reads, TCRdb lists one record per CDR3 protein. The sample consists of about 670,000 distinct CDR3 sequences, 40% to 50% of them appearing once. The sequenced sample was blood. These receptors were obtained from a man at least 80 years old in good health. Both conserved end residues are part of each CDR3. A D gene is named only where the DNA matches it firmly. Expanded clones get a size class; other rows say once, few or many, or leave the size out.

DNA | CDR3 | J | size | V | D
TGTGCCAGCAGCTTCACTAGCGGGACCTACAATGAGCAGTTCTTC | CASSFTSGTYNEQFF | TRBJ2-1 | many | TRBV7-8 | TRBD2
TGCAGTGCTAGAGCCCGGTACGGCGAGCAGTTCTTC | CSARARYGEQFF | TRBJ2-1 | few | TRBV20-1 | -
TGTGCCAGCAGTTGGAGGCCCGGGACGTACAATGAGCAGTTCTTC | CASSWRPGTYNEQFF | TRBJ2-1 | - | TRBV25-1 | -
TGTGCCACCAGTGACACAGGGTACAATGAGCAGTTCTTC | CATSDTGYNEQFF | TRBJ2-1 | - | TRBV24-1 | -
TGCAGCACCGCGGACAGGGTCTATGGCTACACCTTC | CSTADRVYGYTF | TRBJ1-2 | - | TRBV29-1 | TRBD1
TGTGCCAGCAGCCCAGCCGGTCGACTAGCGGATGAGCAGTTCTTC | CASSPAGRLADEQFF | TRBJ2-1 | - | TRBV3-1 | TRBD2
TGCGCCAGCAGCTTGGTCAGCGACGGACACTATGGCTACACCTTC | CASSLVSDGHYGYTF | TRBJ1-2 | few | TRBV5-1 | -
TGTGCCAGCAGCTTACAGATAGAGACCCAGTACTTC | CASSLQIETQYF | TRBJ2-5 | - | TRBV6-2/TRBV6-3 | -
TGTGCCAGCAGTCTCCCCCCAGGGGGGGAGCTGTTTTTT | CASSLPPGGELFF | TRBJ2-2 | once | TRBV12-3/TRBV12-4 | -
TGTGCCAGCAGCACAACCTCGGGCTCCCTAATGGGCGGCTACACCTTC | CASSTTSGSLMGGYTF | TRBJ1-2 | - | TRBV12-3/TRBV12-4 | -
TGTGCCAGCAAAACAGGGAATAATGAAAAACTGTTTTTT | CASKTGNNEKLFF | TRBJ1-4 | - | TRBV28 | -
TGTGCCAGCAGTTTATTTGGTGTTTTGGGGGGGTTGAACACTGAAGCTTTCTTT | CASSLFGVLGGLNTEAFF | TRBJ1-1 | - | TRBV12-3/TRBV12-4 | -
TGTGCCAGCAGCCAAGCCGGGTCTAATTCACCCCTCCACTTT | CASSQAGSNSPLHF | TRBJ1-6 | - | TRBV3-1 | -
TGTGCCAGCAGCCAAGGATTAGCGGGGGGGCTGGAGACCCAGTACTTC | CASSQGLAGGLETQYF | TRBJ2-5 | - | TRBV3-1 | TRBD2
TGTGCCAGCAGTTTCCGCAGGGGGCCGAGCTACGAGCAGTACTTC | CASSFRRGPSYEQYF | TRBJ2-7 | - | TRBV27 | TRBD1
TGTGCCAGCAGTTTAGCAGGAGAGGTTGGGCAGTTCTTC | CASSLAGEVGQFF | TRBJ2-1 | few | TRBV12-3/TRBV12-4 | -
TGCAGTGCTAGGGATGCGGTCTCCCCGGGGAATGAGCAGTTCTTC | CSARDAVSPGNEQFF | TRBJ2-1 | - | TRBV20-1 | -
TGTGCCAGCGGGAGACAGGGGGTAAAAGAGACCCAGTACTTC | CASGRQGVKETQYF | TRBJ2-5 | - | TRBV27 | TRBD1
TGTGCCAGCAGCCCCTCCCGGGGTAGAACTTACTACGAGCAGTACTTC | CASSPSRGRTYYEQYF | TRBJ2-7 | - | TRBV11-2 | -
TGTGCCACCAGTGATCCGGGACAGGGGAACAACGAGCAGTTCTTC | CATSDPGQGNNEQFF | TRBJ2-1 | - | TRBV24-1 | TRBD1
TGCAGTGCATACAGACAGGGGGCTGGAGATACGCAGTATTTT | CSAYRQGAGDTQYF | TRBJ2-3 | - | TRBV20-1 | TRBD1
TGCAGCGTTGTACGCGTAAAGGACACCTCCTACGAGCAGTACTTC | CSVVRVKDTSYEQYF | TRBJ2-7 | few | TRBV29-1 | -
TGCGCCAGCAACGGGATTTACGAGCAGTACTTC | CASNGIYEQYF | TRBJ2-7 | - | TRBV5-1 | -
TGTGCCAGCAGTTGGCCCGAGATCGCCAAGGGGACGCTTTCCTACGAGCAGTACTTC | CASSWPEIAKGTLSYEQYF | TRBJ2-7 | many | TRBV6-2/TRBV6-3 | -
TGTGCCAGCAGGGGTCCAGGGGGCGCCACCGGGGAGCTGTTTTTT | CASRGPGGATGELFF | TRBJ2-2 | - | TRBV7-9 | TRBD1
TGTGCCAGCAGTTACCGAGCCAACGTCCTGACTTTC | CASSYRANVLTF | TRBJ2-6 | - | TRBV6-2/TRBV6-3 | -
TGTGCCAGCAGCCCCCAAGGAAGGGGGACAGGGGTAGCTTTCTTT | CASSPQGRGTGVAFF | TRBJ1-1 | few | TRBV9 | TRBD1
TGCAGTGCTAGTTCTTCAGGACCGGCTGGGGACACTGAAGCTTTCTTT | CSASSSGPAGDTEAFF | TRBJ1-1 | - | TRBV20-1 | -
TGCAGTGCCCTTAAACCCGGGACTAGCGGGGCCGGGCAGTACTTC | CSALKPGTSGAGQYF | TRBJ2-7 | - | TRBV20-1 | TRBD2
TGCGCCAGCAGCCAGGGTTATTCACCCCTCCACTTT | CASSQGYSPLHF | TRBJ1-6 | few | TRBV4-1 | -
TGTGCCAGCGGCAGACAGGGGGCAAGCAATGAGCAGTTCTTC | CASGRQGASNEQFF | TRBJ2-1 | - | TRBV12-3/TRBV12-4 | TRBD1
TGTGCCAGCAGGTCTCGGGGCATGGGAGCTTGGGAGACCCAGTACTTC | CASRSRGMGAWETQYF | TRBJ2-5 | - | TRBV6-2/TRBV6-3 | -
TGCGCCAGCAGCTTGATTGGGGGGGGACAACAAGAGACCCAGTACTTC | CASSLIGGGQQETQYF | TRBJ2-5 | - | TRBV5-1 | -
TGTGCCAGCAGCTCAACTCTGGAGGTCCCCTATGGCTACACCTTC | CASSSTLEVPYGYTF | TRBJ1-2 | few | TRBV5-6 | -
TGTGCCAGCAGCGTGACTAGCGGGATGTACAATGAGCAGTTCTTC | CASSVTSGMYNEQFF | TRBJ2-1 | - | TRBV9 | TRBD2
TGTGCCAGCAGCACCGACACCACGAACACTGAAGCTTTCTTT | CASSTDTTNTEAFF | TRBJ1-1 | - | TRBV9 | -
TGCAGCTTTAGCGGGGTGGGAAATACGCAGTATTTT | CSFSGVGNTQYF | TRBJ2-3 | - | TRBV29-1 | TRBD2
TGCAGTGCCAGACTCCGTGGTAGCGAGGGCACAGATACGCAGTATTTT | CSARLRGSEGTDTQYF | TRBJ2-3 | - | TRBV20-1 | -
TGTGCCAGCAGCTTAGGGCATCCTACCGGGGAGCTGTTTTTT | CASSLGHPTGELFF | TRBJ2-2 | few | TRBV7-6 | -
TGTGCCAGCTCACCACCGGGGGGGCATTACAATGAGCAGTTCTTC | CASSPPGGHYNEQFF | TRBJ2-1 | - | TRBV18 | -
TGTGCCAGCAGCCAATCCCTCAGGGGGCGGCAGTTCTTC | CASSQSLRGRQFF | TRBJ2-1 | - | TRBV3-1 | TRBD1
TGCGCCAGCAGCCAAGATGCTGGACAGGGGGCGTACGAGCAGTACTTC | CASSQDAGQGAYEQYF | TRBJ2-7 | - | TRBV4-1 | TRBD1
TGTGCCAGCAGCGACGGACAGGGCGCCTATGGCTACACCTTC | CASSDGQGAYGYTF | TRBJ1-2 | - | TRBV7-2 | TRBD1
TGTGCCAGCAGCTTAGCCCGAGCGACCTACGAGCAGTACTTC | CASSLARATYEQYF | TRBJ2-7 | - | TRBV7-2 | -
TGTGCCAGCAGCTTAATCGGGGGTAGCGGCACAGATACGCAGTATTTT | CASSLIGGSGTDTQYF | TRBJ2-3 | - | TRBV11-2 | -
TGTGCCAGCAGAAACCGGGACAGGGTTGGCTACACCTTC | CASRNRDRVGYTF | TRBJ1-2 | - | TRBV27 | TRBD1
TGCAGTGCCTTCCGGGACAGGGAGAAAAAACTGTTTTTT | CSAFRDREKKLFF | TRBJ1-4 | - | TRBV20-1 | TRBD1
TGTGCCAGCAGAAGCGGGGGCCTCGCAGATACGCAGTATTTT | CASRSGGLADTQYF | TRBJ2-3 | - | TRBV21-1 | -
TGTGCCAGCAGCATAGCGGGAGGGCTTTACGAGCAGTACTTC | CASSIAGGLYEQYF | TRBJ2-7 | - | TRBV28 | TRBD2
TGTGCCAGCAGCCCCATCCAGGCAAGTTCCTATGGCTACACCTTC | CASSPIQASSYGYTF | TRBJ1-2 | - | TRBV12-3/TRBV12-4 | -
TGTGCCAGCAGCTTAGTGGGTGGACAGGTGATTTACGAGCAGTACTTC | CASSLVGGQVIYEQYF | TRBJ2-7 | many | TRBV7-2 | TRBD1
TGTGCCAGCAGTTACCCGACAGGGAAGGGCGAGACCCAGTACTTC | CASSYPTGKGETQYF | TRBJ2-5 | - | TRBV6-2/TRBV6-3 | TRBD1
TGTGCCAGCCGTGGGACAGTATCCAATCAGCCCCAGCATTTT | CASRGTVSNQPQHF | TRBJ1-5 | - | TRBV12-3/TRBV12-4 | TRBD1
TGCAGTGCTAGGGGGACAGGGGGGGCCAATGAGCAGTTCTTC | CSARGTGGANEQFF | TRBJ2-1 | few | TRBV20-1 | TRBD1
TGTGCCAGCAGCTTAGATCGTTACTACGAGCAGTACTTC | CASSLDRYYEQYF | TRBJ2-7 | many | TRBV11-3 | -